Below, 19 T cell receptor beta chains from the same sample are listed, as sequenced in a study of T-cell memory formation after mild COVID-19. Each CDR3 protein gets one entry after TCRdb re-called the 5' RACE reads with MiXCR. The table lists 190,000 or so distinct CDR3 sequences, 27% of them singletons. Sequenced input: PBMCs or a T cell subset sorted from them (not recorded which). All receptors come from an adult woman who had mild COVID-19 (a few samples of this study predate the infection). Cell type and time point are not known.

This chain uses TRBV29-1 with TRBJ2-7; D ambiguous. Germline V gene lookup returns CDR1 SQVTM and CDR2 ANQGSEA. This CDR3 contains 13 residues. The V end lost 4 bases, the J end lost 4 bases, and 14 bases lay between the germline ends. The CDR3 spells CSVVMRLTYEQYF. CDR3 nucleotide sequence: TGCAGCGTTGTGATGAGGTTAACATACGAGCAGTACTTC.

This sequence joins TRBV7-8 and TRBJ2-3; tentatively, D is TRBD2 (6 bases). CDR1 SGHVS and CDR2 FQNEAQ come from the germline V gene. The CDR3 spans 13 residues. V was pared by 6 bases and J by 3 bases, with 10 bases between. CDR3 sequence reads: CASRQRGTDTQYF. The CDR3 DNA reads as TGTGCCAGCAGGCAACGGGGGACAGATACGCAGTATTTT.

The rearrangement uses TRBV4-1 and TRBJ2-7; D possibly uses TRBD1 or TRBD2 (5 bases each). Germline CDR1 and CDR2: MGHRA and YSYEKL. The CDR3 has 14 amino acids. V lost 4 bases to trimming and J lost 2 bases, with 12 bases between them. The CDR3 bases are TGCGCCAGCAGCCTCCGGGGCGAAGCCTACGAGCAGTACTTC. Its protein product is CASSLRGEAYEQYF.

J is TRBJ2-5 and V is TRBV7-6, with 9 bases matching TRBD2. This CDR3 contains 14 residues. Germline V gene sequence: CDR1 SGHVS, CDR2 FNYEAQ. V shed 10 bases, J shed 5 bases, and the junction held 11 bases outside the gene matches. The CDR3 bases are TGTGCCACCAAAGCCGCAGGGACTAGCGAGACCCAGTACTTC. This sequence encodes CATKAAGTSETQYF. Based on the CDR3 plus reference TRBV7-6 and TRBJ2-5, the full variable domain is GAGVSQSPRYKVTKRGQDVALRCDPISGHVSLYWYRQALGQGPEFLTYFNYEAQQDKSGLPNDRFSAERPEGSISTLTIQRTEQRDSAMYRCATKAAGTSETQYFGPGTRLLVL.

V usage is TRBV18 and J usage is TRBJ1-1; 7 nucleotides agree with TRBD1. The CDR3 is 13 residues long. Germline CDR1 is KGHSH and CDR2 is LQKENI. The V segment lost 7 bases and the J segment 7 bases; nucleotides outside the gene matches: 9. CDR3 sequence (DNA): TGTGCCAGCTTGTATGGCCAGGGGGATGAAGCTTTCTTT. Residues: CASLYGQGDEAFF.

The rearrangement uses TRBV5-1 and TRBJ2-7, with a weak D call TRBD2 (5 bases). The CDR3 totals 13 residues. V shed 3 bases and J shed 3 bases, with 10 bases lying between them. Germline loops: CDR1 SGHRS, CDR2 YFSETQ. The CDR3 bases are TGCGCCAGCAGCTCTAGCCCTTTCTACGAGCAGTACTTC. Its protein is CASSSSPFYEQYF.

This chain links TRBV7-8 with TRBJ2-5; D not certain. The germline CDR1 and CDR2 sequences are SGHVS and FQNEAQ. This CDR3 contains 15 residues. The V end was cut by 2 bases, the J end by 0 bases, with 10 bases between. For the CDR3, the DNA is TGTGCCAGCAGCTTACCAACACCCTACCAAGAGACCCAGTACTTC. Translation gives CASSLPTPYQETQYF.

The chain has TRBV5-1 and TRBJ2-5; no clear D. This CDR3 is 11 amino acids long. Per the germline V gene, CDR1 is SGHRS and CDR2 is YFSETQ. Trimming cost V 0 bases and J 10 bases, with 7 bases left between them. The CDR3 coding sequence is TGCGCCAGCAGCTTGGAGGGTGACCAGTACTTC. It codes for CASSLEGDQYF. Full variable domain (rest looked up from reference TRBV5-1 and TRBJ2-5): KAGVTQTPRYLIKTRGQQVTLSCSPISGHRSVSWYQQTPGQGLQFLFEYFSETQRNKGNFPGRFSGRQFSNSRSEMNVSTLELGDSALYLCASSLEGDQYFGPGTRLLVL.

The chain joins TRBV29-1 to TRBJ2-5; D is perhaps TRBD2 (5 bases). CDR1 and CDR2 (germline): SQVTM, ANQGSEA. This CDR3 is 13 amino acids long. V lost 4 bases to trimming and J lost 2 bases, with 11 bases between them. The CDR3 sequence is CSVVPSLQETQYF. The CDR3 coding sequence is TGCAGCGTTGTACCTAGCTTGCAAGAGACCCAGTACTTC. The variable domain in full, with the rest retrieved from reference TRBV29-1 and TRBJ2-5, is SAVISQKPSRDICQRGTSLTIQCQVDSQVTMMFWYRQQPGQSLTLIATANQGSEATYESGFVIDKFPISRPNLTFSTLTVSNMSPEDSSIYLCSVVPSLQETQYFGPGTRLLVL.

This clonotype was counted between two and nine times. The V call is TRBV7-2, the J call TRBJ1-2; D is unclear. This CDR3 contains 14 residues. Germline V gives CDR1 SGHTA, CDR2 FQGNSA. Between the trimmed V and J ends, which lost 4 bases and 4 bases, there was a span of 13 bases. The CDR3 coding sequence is TGTGCCAGCAGCTCCAGTTATCCCTCCTATGGCTACACCTTC. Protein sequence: CASSSSYPSYGYTF. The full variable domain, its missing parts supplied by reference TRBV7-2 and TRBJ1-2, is GAGVSQSPSNKVTEKGKDVELRCDPISGHTALYWYRQSLGQGLEFLIYFQGNSAPDKSGLPSDRFSAERTGGSVSTLTIQRTQQEDSAVYLCASSSSYPSYGYTFGSGTRLTVV.

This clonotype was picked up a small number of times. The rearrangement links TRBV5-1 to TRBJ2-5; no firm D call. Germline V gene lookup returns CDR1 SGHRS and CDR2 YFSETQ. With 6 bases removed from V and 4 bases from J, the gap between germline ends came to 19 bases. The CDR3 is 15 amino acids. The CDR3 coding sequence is TGCGCCAGCACCCGCGGATCCCCCGATAGAGAGACCCAGTACTTC. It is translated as CASTRGSPDRETQYF.

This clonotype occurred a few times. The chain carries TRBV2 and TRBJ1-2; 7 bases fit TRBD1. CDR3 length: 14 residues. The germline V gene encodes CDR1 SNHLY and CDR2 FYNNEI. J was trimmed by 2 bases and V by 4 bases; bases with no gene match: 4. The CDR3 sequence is CASSARTGNYGYTF. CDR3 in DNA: TGTGCCAGCAGTGCCAGGACAGGAAACTATGGCTACACCTTC.

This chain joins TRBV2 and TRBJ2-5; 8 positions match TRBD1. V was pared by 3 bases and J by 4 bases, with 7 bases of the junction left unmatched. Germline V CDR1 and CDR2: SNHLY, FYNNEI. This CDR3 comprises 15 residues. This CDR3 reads CASSEGTGKSETQYF. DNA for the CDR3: TGTGCCAGCAGTGAGGGGACAGGAAAATCAGAGACCCAGTACTTC.

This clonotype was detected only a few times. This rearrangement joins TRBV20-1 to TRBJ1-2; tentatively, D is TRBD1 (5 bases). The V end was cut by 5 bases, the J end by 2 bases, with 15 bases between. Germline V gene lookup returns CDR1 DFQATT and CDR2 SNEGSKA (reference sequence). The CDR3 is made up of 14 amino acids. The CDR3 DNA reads TGCAGTGCTGGCGGGTTACAGGAGAACTATGGCTACACCTTC. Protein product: CSAGGLQENYGYTF.

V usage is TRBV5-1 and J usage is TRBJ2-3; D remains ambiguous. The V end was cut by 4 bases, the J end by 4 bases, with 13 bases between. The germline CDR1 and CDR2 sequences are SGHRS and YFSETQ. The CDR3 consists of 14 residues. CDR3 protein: CASSLLPSSDTQYF. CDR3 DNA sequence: TGCGCCAGCAGCCTGCTACCGAGCTCAGATACGCAGTATTTT.

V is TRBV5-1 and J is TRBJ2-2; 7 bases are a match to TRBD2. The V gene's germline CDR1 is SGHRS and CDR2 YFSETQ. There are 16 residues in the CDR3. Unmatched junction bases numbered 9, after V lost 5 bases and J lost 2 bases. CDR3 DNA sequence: TGCGCCAGCAGGTCGGTAGCGGGTGTAAACACCGGGGAGCTGTTTTTT. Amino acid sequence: CASRSVAGVNTGELFF.

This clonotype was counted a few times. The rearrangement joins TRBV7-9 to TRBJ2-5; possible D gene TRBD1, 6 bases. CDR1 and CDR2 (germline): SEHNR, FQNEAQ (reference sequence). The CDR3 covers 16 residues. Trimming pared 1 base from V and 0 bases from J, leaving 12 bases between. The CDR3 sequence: CASSLGTRDNQETQYF. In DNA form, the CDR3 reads TGTGCCAGCAGCTTAGGTACCCGGGACAACCAAGAGACCCAGTACTTC.

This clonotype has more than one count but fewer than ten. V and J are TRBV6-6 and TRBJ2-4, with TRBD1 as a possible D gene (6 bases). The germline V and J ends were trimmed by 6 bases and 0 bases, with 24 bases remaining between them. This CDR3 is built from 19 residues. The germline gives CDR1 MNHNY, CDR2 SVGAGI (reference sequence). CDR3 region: CASSDLTNRAALAKNIQYF. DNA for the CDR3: TGTGCCAGCAGCGACTTGACTAACAGGGCGGCCCTAGCCAAAAACATTCAGTACTTC.

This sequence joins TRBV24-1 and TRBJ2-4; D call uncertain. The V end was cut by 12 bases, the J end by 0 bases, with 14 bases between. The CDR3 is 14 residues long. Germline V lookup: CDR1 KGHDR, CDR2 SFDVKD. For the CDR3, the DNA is TGTGCCGCCCCCGAGGCCCTAGCCAAAAACATTCAGTACTTC. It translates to CAAPEALAKNIQYF.